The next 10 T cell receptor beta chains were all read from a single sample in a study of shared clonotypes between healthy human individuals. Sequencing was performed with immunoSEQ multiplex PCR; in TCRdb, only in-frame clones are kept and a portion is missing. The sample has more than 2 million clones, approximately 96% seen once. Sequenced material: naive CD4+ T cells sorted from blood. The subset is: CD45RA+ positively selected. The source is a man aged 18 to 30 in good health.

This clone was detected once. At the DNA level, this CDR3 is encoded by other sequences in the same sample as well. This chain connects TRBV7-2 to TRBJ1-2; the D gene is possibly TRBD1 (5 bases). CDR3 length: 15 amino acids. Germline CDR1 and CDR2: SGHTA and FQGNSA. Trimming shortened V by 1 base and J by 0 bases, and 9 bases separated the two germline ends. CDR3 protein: CASSLGGTANYGYTF. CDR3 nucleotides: TGTGCCAGCAGCTTAGGTGGGACGGCTAACTATGGCTACACCTTC.

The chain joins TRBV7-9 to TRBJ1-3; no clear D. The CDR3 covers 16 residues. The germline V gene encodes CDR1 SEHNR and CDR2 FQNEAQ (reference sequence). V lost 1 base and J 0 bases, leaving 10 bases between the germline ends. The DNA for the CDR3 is TGTGCCAGCAGCTTAGTAGGAGGGCCCTCTGGAAACACCATATATTTT. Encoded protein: CASSLVGGPSGNTIYF.

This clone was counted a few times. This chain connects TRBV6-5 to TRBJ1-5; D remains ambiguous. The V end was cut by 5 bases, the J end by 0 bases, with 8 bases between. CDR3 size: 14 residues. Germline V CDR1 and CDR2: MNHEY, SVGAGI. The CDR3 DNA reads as TGTGCCAGCAGTCGGCAGCCTAGCAATCAGCCCCAGCATTTT. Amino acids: CASSRQPSNQPQHF.

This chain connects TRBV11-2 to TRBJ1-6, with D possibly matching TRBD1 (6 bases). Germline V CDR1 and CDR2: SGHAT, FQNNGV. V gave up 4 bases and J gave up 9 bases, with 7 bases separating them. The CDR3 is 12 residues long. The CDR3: CASSSQGSPLHF. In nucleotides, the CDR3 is TGTGCCAGCAGCTCACAGGGTTCACCCCTCCACTTT.

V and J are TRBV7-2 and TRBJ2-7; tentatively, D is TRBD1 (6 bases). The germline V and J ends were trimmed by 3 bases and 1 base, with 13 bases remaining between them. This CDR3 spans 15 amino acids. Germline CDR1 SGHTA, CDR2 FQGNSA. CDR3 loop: CASSFRHQGSYEQYF. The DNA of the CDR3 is TGTGCCAGCAGCTTTCGACACCAGGGGTCCTACGAGCAGTACTTC.

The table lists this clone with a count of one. In nucleotides, the CDR3 is TGTGCCAGCAGCTTTGGGGACAGGGGCACCTACGAGCAGTACTTC. It specifies CASSFGDRGTYEQYF. The chain is built from TRBV5-5 and TRBJ2-7, with TRBD1 identical over 10 bases. CDR1 is SGHKS and CDR2 is YYEKEE in the germline V gene (reference sequence). V gave up 2 bases and J gave up 2 bases; unmatched junction bases: 4. CDR3 size: 15 residues. The complete variable domain, with remaining parts taken from reference TRBV5-5 and TRBJ2-7, reads DAGVTQSPTHLIKTRGQQVTLRCSPISGHKSVSWYQQVLGQGPQFIFQYYEKEERGRGNFPDRFSARQFPNYSSELNVNALLLGDSALYLCASSFGDRGTYEQYFGPGTRLTVT.

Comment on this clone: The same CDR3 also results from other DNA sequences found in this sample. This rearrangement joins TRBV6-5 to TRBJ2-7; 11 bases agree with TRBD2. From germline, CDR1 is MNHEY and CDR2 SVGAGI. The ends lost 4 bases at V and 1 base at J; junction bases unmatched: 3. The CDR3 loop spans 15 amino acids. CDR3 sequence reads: CASSSTSGSSYEQYF. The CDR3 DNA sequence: TGTGCCAGCAGTTCAACTAGCGGGAGTTCCTACGAGCAGTACTTC.

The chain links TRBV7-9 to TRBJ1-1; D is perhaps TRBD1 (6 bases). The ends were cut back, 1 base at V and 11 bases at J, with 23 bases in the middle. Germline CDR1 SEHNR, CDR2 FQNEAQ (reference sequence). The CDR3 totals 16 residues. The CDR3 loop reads CASSLGGGAKIRRAFF. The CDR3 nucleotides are TGTGCCAGCAGCTTAGGTGGGGGGGCTAAGATTCGAAGGGCTTTCTTT.

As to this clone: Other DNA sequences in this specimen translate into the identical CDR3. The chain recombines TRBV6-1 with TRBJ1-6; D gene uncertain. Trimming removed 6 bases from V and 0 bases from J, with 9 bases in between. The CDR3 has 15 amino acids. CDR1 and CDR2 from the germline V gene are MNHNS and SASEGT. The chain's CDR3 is CASSDPSSYNSPLHF. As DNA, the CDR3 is TGTGCCAGCAGCGACCCGAGCTCCTATAATTCACCCCTCCACTTT.

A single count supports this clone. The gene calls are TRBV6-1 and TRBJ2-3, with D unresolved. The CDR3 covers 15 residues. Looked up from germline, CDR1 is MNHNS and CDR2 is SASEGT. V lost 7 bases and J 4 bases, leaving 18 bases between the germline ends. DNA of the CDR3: TGTGCCAGCACCCAAGGGTACAGTTCGGCAGATACGCAGTATTTT. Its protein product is CASTQGYSSADTQYF.